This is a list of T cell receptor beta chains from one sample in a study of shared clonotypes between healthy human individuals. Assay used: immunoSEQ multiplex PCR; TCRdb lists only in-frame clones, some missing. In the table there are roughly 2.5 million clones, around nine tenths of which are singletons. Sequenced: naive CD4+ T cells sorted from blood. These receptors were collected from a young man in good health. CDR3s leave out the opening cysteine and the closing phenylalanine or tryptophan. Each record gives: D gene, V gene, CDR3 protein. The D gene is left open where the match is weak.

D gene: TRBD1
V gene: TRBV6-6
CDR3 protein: ASSTGAVPQH

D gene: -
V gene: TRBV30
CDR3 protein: AWSVYGTQY

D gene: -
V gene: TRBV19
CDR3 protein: ASSRHGGTGNTIY

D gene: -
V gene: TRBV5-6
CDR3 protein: ASSLGGGVSNQPQH

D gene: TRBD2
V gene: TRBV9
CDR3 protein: ASSVSGGDHTGELF

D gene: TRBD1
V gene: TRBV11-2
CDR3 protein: ASSFPGQGLYEQY

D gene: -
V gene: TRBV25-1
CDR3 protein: ASSEYRGAQETQY

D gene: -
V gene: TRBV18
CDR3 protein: ASSVSSNQPQH

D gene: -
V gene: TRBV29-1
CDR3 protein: SGLQGLEAF

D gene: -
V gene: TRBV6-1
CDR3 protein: ASSERLAELTQY

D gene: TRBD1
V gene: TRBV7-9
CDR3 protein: ASSTLTGGNTEAF

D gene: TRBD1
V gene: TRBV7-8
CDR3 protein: ASSFRDSLNQPQH

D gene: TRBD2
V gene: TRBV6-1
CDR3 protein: ASLGREGLYEQY

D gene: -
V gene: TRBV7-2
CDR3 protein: ASSLSASITGELF

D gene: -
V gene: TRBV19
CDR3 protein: ATKVVGYAGELF

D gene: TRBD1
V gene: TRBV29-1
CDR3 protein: SVGNRGISTDTQY

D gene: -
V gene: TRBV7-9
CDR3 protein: ASSFGKNTEAF

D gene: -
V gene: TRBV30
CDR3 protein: AWSPDRPSVGTQY

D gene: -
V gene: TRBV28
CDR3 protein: ASSRDRGALQETQY

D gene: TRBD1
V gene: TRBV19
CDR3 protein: ASTTGDRASYGYT

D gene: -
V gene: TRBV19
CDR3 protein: ASSIDQGTLPTPLH

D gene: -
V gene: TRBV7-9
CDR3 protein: ASSLGGVNEKLF

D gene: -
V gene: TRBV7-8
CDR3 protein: ASSLVTQSYEQY

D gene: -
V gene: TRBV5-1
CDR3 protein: ASSFGGDYGYT

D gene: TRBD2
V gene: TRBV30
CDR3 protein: AWSLAGGSGANVLT